A single sample is the source of the 18 T cell receptor beta chains below, sequenced in a study of shared clonotypes between healthy human individuals (dated by TCRdb to the early 2020s). CD8 naive samples were obtained by positive selection for CCR7 among CD45RO-negative cells, yielding a CD45RA+CCR7+ population from which TemRA cells were excluded. Receptors were amplified or captured by the immunoSEQ multiplex PCR assay. Held by TCRdb, this immuneACCESS table contains in-frame sequences only and omits some clones. Under half of the omission traces to an unresolved V gene where checked; the cause of the rest is unknown. This sample is represented by some 1,900,000 clones; about 95% of them were singletons. Around 1.2% of the sample comes from the top ten. The sequenced material came from naive CD8+ T cells sorted from blood. The label giving this sample's cell subset or site can be read as: CD45RA+CCR7+. These receptors all stem from a young man in good health.

This rearrangement joins TRBV19 to TRBJ1-6; D uncertain. Germline lookup yields CDR1 LNHDA and CDR2 SQIVND (reference sequence). The CDR3 runs to 15 residues. Trimming shortened V by 1 base and J by 10 bases, and 14 bases separated the two germline ends. CDR3 in amino acids: CASSIASPFESPLHF. For the CDR3, the DNA is TGTGCCAGTAGTATAGCGTCTCCATTCGAATCACCCCTCCACTTT.

This clone was seen a single time. This chain uses TRBV2 with TRBJ1-2; D is unresolved. The CDR3 spans 14 residues. The V gene lost 0 bases and the J gene lost 4 bases, with 9 bases spanning the gap. Germline assignment: CDR1 SNHLY and CDR2 FYNNEI. The chain's CDR3 is CASSEALTLYGYTF. The CDR3 DNA reads as TGTGCCAGCAGTGAAGCCCTTACCCTCTATGGCTACACCTTC.

As to this clone: Other DNA sequences in the same sample also yield this CDR3. The chain is built from TRBV19 and TRBJ1-1; D may be TRBD1 (6 bases). The CDR3 is 14 residues long. V was pared by 5 bases and J by 2 bases, with 12 bases between. The germline V gene encodes CDR1 LNHDA and CDR2 SQIVND (reference sequence). The DNA of the CDR3 is TGTGCCAGTAGTTTACAGGGAGGCAACACTGAAGCTTTCTTT. Its translation: CASSLQGGNTEAFF.

CDR3 sequence: CASSLRGVNGYTF. DNA for the CDR3: TGTGCCAGCAGTTTAAGGGGGGTAAATGGCTACACCTTC. The genes are TRBV27 and TRBJ1-2; a possible D gene is TRBD1 (6 bases). Germline V gene lookup returns CDR1 MNHEY and CDR2 SMNVEV (reference sequence). The CDR3 runs 13 residues. V was clipped by 2 bases and J by 6 bases, with 10 bases between them.

The genes are TRBV5-6 and TRBJ1-2; no definite D call. Germline V gene data show CDR1 as SGHDT and CDR2 as YYEEEE. The CDR3 consists of 12 residues. V lost 4 bases and J 1 base, leaving 5 bases between the germline ends. As DNA, the CDR3 is TGTGCCAGCAGCGACGGTAACTATGGCTACACCTTC. It encodes CASSDGNYGYTF.

V and J are TRBV7-9 and TRBJ2-3; D is undetermined. The CDR3 is 13 residues long. Germline-derived CDR1 and CDR2 are SEHNR and FQNEAQ (reference sequence). Trimming took 4 bases from V and 0 from J, leaving 5 bases between them. CDR3 nucleotides: TGTGCCAGCAGCTCAATAAGCACAGATACGCAGTATTTT. The encoded protein is CASSSISTDTQYF.

This rearrangement joins TRBV5-6 to TRBJ2-7; weak D call: TRBD2 (7 bases). This CDR3 has 15 residues. Trimming shortened V by 0 bases and J by 4 bases, and 14 bases separated the two germline ends. Per germline, CDR1 SGHDT and CDR2 YYEEEE. The CDR3 reads CASSLERGAAYEQYF. In DNA, the CDR3 is TGTGCCAGCAGCTTGGAACGGGGGGCGGCGTACGAGCAGTACTTC.

The chain links TRBV7-9 to TRBJ2-2; 14 nucleotides agree with TRBD2. The CDR3 totals 18 residues. With V trimmed by 5 bases and J by 5 bases, 10 bases remained unmatched. Germline V gives CDR1 SEHNR, CDR2 FQNEAQ (reference sequence). CDR3 amino acids: CASSPGTSGGPRTGELFF. The CDR3 nucleotides are TGTGCCAGCAGCCCTGGGACTAGCGGGGGACCGAGGACCGGGGAGCTGTTTTTT.

The V and J genes are TRBV6-5 and TRBJ2-7; D is perhaps TRBD2 (6 bases). The germline V gene encodes CDR1 MNHEY and CDR2 SVGAGI. CDR3 length: 15 amino acids. V lost 2 bases and J 6 bases, leaving 17 bases between the germline ends. For the CDR3, the DNA is TGTGCCAGCAGTTACGGCGGGATTGAGGGACTCGAGCAGTACTTC. This gives the protein CASSYGGIEGLEQYF.

V usage is TRBV27 and J usage is TRBJ2-1; D is possibly TRBD2 (5 bases). Germline V gives CDR1 MNHEY, CDR2 SMNVEV (reference sequence). The V and J ends lost 3 bases and 8 bases respectively, with 8 bases between them. The CDR3 runs 12 residues. As DNA, the CDR3 is TGTGCCAGCAGTTTCGAGGGCCATGAGCAGTTCTTC. Protein product: CASSFEGHEQFF.

The gene calls are TRBV6-6 and TRBJ2-1; D possibly corresponds to TRBD2 (5 bases). This CDR3 is 12 amino acids long. V lost 2 bases and J lost 9, with 8 bases in between. Germline-derived CDR1 and CDR2 are MNHNY and SVGAGI (reference sequence). In DNA form, the CDR3 reads TGTGCCAGCAGTTACGTTGAGGGTGAGCAGTTCTTC. Encoded protein: CASSYVEGEQFF.

The CDR3 nucleotides are TGTGCCAGCAGTTTCCTCGGGACAGCGAACACCGGGGAGCTGTTTTTT. The encoded protein is CASSFLGTANTGELFF. The chain has TRBV28 and TRBJ2-2; TRBD1 matches at 7 bases. Germline-derived CDR1 and CDR2 are MDHEN and SYDVKM. V gave up 3 bases and J gave up 0 bases; unmatched junction bases: 4. This CDR3 contains 16 residues.

This clone was seen once. V and J are TRBV6-5 and TRBJ2-1; the match to TRBD2 covers 16 bases. The CDR3 has 15 amino acids. V was clipped by 5 bases and J by 9 bases; unmatched bases: 4. Germline V gene sequence: CDR1 MNHEY, CDR2 SVGAGI. CDR3 residues: CASSAGLAGGFEQFF. The DNA for the CDR3 is TGTGCCAGCAGTGCGGGACTAGCGGGAGGGTTTGAGCAGTTCTTC.

For this clone: A read error may explain this, as a much larger clone is one base away. Other DNA sequences within the sample encode an identical CDR3. This chain joins TRBV9 and TRBJ1-1; D uncertain. This CDR3 region has 13 residues. Trimming pared 0 bases from V and 1 base from J, leaving 4 bases between. Germline lookup yields CDR1 SGDLS and CDR2 YYNGEE. This CDR3 is CASSVGENTEAFF. The DNA for the CDR3 is TGTGCCAGCAGCGTAGGTGAGAACACTGAAGCTTTCTTT.

The chain joins TRBV6-1 to TRBJ1-1; D is unresolved. Germline V gives CDR1 MNHNS, CDR2 SASEGT. The CDR3 is 11 residues long. V lost 7 bases and J lost 8, with 11 bases in between. The CDR3 reads CASIGPLEAFF. Written as DNA, the CDR3 is TGTGCCAGCATCGGGCCTCTAGAAGCTTTCTTT.

As for this clone: Different DNA sequences within this sample yield the same CDR3. The V call is TRBV25-1, the J call TRBJ2-1; unclear D gene. Germline lookup yields CDR1 MGHDK and CDR2 SYGVNS. The CDR3 sequence is 14 residues long. V gave up 2 bases and J gave up 6 bases, with 11 bases separating them. The CDR3 loop reads CASSELGVGNEQFF. The CDR3 nucleotides are TGTGCCAGCAGTGAACTGGGCGTGGGCAATGAGCAGTTCTTC. Using reference TRBV25-1 and TRBJ2-1 for the parts outside the CDR3, the full variable domain is EADIYQTPRYLVIGTGKKITLECSQTMGHDKMYWYQQDPGMELHLIHYSYGVNSTEKGDLSSESTVSRIRTEHFPLTLESARPSHTSQYLCASSELGVGNEQFFGPGTRLTVL.

This chain uses TRBV5-1 with TRBJ2-7; TRBD2 matches 11 bases. The germline V gene has CDR1 SGHRS and CDR2 YFSETQ. The CDR3 has 17 residues. Losses at the gene ends were 0 bases for V and 5 bases for J; bases not matched to a gene: 10. In nucleotides, the CDR3 is TGCGCCAGCAGCTTGGGACTAGCGGGGCCCTTAGGTGACGAGCAGTACTTC. As protein: CASSLGLAGPLGDEQYF.

J is TRBJ2-7 and V is TRBV11-2; possibly TRBD2 for D (6 bases). V was trimmed by 0 bases and J by 0 bases, leaving 9 bases between them. The CDR3 totals 15 residues. The germline V gene encodes CDR1 SGHAT and CDR2 FQNNGV. The CDR3 reads CASSLETEGSYEQYF. Written as DNA, the CDR3 is TGTGCCAGCAGCTTAGAGACGGAGGGCTCCTACGAGCAGTACTTC.